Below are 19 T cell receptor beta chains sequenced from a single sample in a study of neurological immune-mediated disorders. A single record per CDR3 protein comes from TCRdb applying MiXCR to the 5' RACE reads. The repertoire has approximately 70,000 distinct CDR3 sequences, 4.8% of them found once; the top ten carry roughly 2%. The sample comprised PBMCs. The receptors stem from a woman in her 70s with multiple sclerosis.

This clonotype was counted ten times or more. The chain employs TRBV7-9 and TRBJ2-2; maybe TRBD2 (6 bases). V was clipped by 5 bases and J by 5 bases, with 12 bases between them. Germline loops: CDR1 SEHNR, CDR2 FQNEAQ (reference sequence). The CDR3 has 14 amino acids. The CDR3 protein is CASSGIAATGELFF. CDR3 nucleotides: TGTGCCAGCAGCGGGATAGCGGCGACCGGGGAGCTGTTTTTT. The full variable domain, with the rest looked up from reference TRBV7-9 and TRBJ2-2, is DTGVSQNPRHKITKRGQNVTFRCDPISEHNRLYWYRQTLGQGPEFLTYFQNEAQLEKSRLLSDRFSAERPKGSFSTLEIQRTEQGDSAMYLCASSGIAATGELFFGEGSRLTVL.

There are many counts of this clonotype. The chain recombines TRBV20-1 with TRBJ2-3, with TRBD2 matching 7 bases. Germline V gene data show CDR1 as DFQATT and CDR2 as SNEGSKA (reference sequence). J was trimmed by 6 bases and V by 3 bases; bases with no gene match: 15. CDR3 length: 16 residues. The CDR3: CSASPRGGRRIDTQYF. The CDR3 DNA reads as TGCAGTGCTAGCCCCCGGGGCGGGAGAAGGATCGATACGCAGTATTTT.

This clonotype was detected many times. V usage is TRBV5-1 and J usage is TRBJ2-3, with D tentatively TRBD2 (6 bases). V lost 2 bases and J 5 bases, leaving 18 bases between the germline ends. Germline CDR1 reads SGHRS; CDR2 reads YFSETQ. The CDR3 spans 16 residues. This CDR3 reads CASSFLTAGREDTQYF. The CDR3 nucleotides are TGCGCCAGCAGCTTCCTGACGGCGGGAAGGGAAGATACGCAGTATTTT.

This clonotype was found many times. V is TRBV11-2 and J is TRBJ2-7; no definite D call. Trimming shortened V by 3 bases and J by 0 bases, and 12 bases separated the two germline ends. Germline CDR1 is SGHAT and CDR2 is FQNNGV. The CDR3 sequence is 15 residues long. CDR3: CASSFGQLTSYEQYF. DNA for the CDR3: TGTGCCAGCAGCTTCGGGCAGCTGACCTCCTACGAGCAGTACTTC. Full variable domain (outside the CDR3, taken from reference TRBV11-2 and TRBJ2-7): EAGVAQSPRYKIIEKRQSVAFWCNPISGHATLYWYQQILGQGPKLLIQFQNNGVVDDSQLPKDRFSAERLKGVDSTLKIQPAKLEDSAVYLCASSFGQLTSYEQYFGPGTRLTVT.

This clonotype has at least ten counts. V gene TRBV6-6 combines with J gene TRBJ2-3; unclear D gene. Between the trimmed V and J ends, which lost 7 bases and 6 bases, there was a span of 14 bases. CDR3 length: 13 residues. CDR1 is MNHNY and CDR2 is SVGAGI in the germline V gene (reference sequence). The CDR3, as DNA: TGTGCCAGCATCCCCCACATGGGGGATACGCAGTATTTT. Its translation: CASIPHMGDTQYF.

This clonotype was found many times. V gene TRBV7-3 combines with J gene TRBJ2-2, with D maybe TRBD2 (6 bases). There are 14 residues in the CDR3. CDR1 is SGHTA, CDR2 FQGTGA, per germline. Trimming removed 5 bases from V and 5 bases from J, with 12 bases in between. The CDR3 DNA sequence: TGTGCCAGCAGCCCCGCGGCGGGAACCGGGGAGCTGTTTTTT. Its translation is CASSPAAGTGELFF.

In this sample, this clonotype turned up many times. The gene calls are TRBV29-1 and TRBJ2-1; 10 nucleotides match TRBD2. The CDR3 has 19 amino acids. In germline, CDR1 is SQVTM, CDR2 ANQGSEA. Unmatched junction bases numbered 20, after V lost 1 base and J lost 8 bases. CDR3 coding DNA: TGCAGCGTTGAAGCGATCCTAGCGGGAGCCATCCTCAGTACGGATGAGCAGTTCTTC. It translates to CSVEAILAGAILSTDEQFF.

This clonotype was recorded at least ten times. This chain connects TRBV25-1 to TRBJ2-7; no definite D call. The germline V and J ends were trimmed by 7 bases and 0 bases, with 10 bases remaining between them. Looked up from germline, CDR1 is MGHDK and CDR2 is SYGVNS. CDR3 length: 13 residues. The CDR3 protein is CASISPYSYEQYF. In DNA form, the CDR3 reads TGTGCCAGCATTTCACCCTACTCCTACGAGCAGTACTTC.

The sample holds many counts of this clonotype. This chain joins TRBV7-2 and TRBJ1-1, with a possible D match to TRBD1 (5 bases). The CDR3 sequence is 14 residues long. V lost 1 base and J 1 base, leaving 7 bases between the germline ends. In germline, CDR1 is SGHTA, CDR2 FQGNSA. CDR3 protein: CASSLGTGNTEAFF. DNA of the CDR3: TGTGCCAGCAGCTTAGGAACAGGGAACACTGAAGCTTTCTTT.

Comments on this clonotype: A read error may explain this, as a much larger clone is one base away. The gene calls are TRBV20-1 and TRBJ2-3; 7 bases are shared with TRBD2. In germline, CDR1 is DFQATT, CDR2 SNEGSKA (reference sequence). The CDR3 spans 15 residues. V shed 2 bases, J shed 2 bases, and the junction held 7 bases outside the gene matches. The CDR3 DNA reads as TGCAGTGCTAGAATGGCTAGCGGAGTCACAGATACGCAGTATTTT. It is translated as CSARMASGVTDTQYF.

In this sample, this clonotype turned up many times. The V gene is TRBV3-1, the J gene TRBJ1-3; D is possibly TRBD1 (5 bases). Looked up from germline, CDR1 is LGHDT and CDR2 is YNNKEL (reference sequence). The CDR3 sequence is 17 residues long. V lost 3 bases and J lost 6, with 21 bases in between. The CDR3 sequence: CASSHRTGRRIENTIYF. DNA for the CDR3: TGTGCCAGCAGCCATCGGACGGGACGAAGAATTGAAAACACCATATATTTT. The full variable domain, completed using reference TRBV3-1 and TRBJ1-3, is DTAVSQTPKYLVTQMGNDKSIKCEQNLGHDTMYWYKQDSKKFLKIMFSYNNKELIINETVPNRFSPKSPDKAHLNLHINSLELGDSAVYFCASSHRTGRRIENTIYFGEGSWLTVV.

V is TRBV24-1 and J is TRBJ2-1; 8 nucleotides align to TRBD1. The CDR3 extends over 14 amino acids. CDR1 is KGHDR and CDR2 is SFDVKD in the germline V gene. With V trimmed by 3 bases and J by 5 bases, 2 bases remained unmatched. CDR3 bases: TGTGCCACCAGTGATCACAGGGGGAACAATGAGCAGTTCTTC. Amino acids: CATSDHRGNNEQFF.

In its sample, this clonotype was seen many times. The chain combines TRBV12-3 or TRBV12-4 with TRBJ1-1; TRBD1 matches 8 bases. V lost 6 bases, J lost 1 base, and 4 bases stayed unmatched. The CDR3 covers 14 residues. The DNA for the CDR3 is TGTGCCAGCAGGACAGGGGTTGCGAACACTGAAGCTTTCTTT. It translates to CASRTGVANTEAFF.

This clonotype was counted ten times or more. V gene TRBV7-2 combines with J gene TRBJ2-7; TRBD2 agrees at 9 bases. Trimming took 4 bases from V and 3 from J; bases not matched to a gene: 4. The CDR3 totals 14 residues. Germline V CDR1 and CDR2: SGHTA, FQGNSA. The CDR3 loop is CASSSVREGYEQYF. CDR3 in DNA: TGTGCCAGCAGCTCCGTGCGGGAGGGCTACGAGCAGTACTTC.

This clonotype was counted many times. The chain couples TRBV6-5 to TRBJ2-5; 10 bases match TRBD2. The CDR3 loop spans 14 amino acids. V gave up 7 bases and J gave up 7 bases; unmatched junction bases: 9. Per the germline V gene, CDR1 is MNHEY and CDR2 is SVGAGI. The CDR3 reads CASTTSGKMGTQYF. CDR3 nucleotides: TGTGCCAGCACCACTAGCGGGAAGATGGGGACCCAGTACTTC.

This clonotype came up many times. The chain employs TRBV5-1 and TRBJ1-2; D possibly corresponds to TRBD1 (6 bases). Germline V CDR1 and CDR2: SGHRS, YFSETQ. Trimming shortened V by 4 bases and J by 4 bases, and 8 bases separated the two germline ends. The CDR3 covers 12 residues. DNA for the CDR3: TGCGCCAGCAGCATGGACAGCTATGGCTACACCTTC. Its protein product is CASSMDSYGYTF.

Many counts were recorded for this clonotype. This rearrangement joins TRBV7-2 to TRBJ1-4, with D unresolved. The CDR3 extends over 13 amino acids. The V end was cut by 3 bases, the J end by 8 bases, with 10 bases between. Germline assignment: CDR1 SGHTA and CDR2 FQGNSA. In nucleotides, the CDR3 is TGTGCCAGCAGCTTGAGGGTTTGGGAAAAACTGTTTTTT. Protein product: CASSLRVWEKLFF.

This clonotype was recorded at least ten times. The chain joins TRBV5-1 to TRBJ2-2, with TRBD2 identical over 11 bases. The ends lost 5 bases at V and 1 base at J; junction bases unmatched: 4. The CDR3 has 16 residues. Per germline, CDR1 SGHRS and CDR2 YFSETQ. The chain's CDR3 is CASSGTSGMNTGELFF. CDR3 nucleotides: TGCGCCAGCAGTGGGACTAGCGGCATGAACACCGGGGAGCTGTTTTTT.

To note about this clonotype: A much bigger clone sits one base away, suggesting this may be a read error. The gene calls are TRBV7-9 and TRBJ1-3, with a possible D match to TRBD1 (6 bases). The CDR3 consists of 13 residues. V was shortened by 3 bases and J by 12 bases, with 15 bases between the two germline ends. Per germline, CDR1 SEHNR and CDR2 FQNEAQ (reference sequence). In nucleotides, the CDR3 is TGTGCCAGCAGCTTGACAGGTGTAGACAACATATATTTT. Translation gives CASSLTGVDNIYF.